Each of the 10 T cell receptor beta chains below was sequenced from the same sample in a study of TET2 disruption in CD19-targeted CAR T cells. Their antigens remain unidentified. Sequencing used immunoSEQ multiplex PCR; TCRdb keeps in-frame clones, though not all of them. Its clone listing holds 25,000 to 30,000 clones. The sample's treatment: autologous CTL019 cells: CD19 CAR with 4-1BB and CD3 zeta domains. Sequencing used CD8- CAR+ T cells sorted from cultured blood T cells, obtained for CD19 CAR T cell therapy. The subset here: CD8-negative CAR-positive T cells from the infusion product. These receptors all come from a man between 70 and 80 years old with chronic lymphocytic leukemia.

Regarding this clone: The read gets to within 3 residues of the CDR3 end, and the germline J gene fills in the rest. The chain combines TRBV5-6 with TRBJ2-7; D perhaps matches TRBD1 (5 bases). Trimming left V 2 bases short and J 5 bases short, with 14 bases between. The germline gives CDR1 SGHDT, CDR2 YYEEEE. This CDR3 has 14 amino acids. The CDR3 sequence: CASSLGVTAHEQYF. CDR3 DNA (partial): TGTGCCAGCAGCTTAGGAGTGACAGCCCACGAG.

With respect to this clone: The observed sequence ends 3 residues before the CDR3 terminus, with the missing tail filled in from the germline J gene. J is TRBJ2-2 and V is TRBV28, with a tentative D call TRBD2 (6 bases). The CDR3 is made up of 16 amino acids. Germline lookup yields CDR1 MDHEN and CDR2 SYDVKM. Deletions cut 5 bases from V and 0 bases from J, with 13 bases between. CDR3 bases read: TGTGCCAGCAGTCCCCTCAAGCGGGCGAACACCGGGGAG. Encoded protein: CASSPLKRANTGE. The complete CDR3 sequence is CASSPLKRANTGELFF.

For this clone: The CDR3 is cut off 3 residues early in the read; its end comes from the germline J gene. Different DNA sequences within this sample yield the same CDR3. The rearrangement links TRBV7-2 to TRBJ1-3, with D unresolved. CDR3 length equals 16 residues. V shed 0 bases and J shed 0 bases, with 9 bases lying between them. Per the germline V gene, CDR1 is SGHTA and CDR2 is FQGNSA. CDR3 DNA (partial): TGTGCCAGCAGCTTAGCACAGCCTATCTCTGGAAACACC. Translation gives CASSLAQPISGNT. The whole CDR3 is CASSLAQPISGNTIYF.

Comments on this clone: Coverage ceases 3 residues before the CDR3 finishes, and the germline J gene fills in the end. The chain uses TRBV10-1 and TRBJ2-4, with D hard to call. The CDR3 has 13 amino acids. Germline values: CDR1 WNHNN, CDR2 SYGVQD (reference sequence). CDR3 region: CASSEQPEETQYF. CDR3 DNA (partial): TGCGCCAGCAGTGAACAGCCAGAAGAGACT.

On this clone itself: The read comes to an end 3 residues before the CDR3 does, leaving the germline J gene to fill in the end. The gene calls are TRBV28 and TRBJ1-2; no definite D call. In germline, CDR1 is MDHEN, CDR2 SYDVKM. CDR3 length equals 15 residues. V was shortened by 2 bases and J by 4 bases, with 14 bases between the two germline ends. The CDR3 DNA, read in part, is TGTGCCAGCAGTTTAACGGCGGGTCTCCCCTATGGC. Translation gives CASSLTAGLPYG. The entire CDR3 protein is CASSLTAGLPYGYTF.

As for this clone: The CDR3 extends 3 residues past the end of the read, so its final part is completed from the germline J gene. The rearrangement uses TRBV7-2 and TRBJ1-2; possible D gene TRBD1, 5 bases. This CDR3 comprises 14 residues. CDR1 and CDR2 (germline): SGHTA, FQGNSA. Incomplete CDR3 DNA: TGTGCCAGCAGCTTTCAGGGCACCTACAATGAC. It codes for CASSFQGTYND. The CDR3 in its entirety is CASSFQGTYNDYTF. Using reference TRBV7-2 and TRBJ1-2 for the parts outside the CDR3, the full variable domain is GAGVSQSPSNKVTEKGKDVELRCDPISGHTALYWYRQSLGQGLEFLIYFQGNSAPDKSGLPSDRFSAERTGGSVSTLTIQRTQQEDSAVYLCASSFQGTYNDYTFGSGTRLTVV.

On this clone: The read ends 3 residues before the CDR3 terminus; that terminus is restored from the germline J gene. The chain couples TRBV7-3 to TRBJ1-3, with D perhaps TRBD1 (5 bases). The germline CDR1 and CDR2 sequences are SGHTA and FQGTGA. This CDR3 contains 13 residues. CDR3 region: CASSLNSGGTIYF. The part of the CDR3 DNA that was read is TGTGCCAGCAGCTTAAATAGCGGGGGGACT.

The CDR3 here is CASSQPPVAGGSYEQYF. The part of the CDR3 DNA that was read is TGTGCCAGCAGCCAACCTCCGGTAGCGGGGGGTTCCTACGAG. The chain combines TRBV14 with TRBJ2-7, with 10 bases lining up with TRBD2. With the read ending 3 residues before the CDR3 end, the germline J gene is used to fill in that end. The CDR3 runs to 17 residues. Germline CDR1 is SGHDN and CDR2 is FVKESK. V shed 2 bases and J 1 base; nucleotides not matched to a gene: 8.

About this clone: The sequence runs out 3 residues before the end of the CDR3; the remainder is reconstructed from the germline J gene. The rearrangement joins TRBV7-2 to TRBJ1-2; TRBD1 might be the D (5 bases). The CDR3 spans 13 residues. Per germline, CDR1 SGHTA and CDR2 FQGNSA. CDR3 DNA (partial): TGTGCCAGCGGGGTAGCGGGGGGTAATGAC. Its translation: CASGVAGGND. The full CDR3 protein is CASGVAGGNDYTF.

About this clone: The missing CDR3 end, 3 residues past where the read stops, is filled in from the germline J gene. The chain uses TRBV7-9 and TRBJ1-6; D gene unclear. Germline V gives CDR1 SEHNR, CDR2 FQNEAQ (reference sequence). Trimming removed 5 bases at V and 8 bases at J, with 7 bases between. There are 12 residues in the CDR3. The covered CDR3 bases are TGTGCCAGCAGCGTGAGGGATTCACCC. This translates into CASSVRDSP. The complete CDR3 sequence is CASSVRDSPLHF.